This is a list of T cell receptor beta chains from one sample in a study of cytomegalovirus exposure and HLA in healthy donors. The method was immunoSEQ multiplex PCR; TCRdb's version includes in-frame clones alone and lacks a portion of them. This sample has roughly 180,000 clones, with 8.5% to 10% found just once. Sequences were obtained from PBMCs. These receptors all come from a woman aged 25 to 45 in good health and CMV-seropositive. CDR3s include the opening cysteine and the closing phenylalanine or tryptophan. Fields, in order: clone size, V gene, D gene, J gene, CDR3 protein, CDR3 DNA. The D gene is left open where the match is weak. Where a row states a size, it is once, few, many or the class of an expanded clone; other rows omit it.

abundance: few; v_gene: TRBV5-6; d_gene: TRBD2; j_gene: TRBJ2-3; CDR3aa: CASSSVAGALLTDTQYF; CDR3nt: TGTGCCAGCAGCTCCGTAGCGGGAGCGTTACTCACAGATACGCAGTATTTT
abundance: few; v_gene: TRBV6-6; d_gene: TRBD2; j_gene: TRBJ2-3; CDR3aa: CASSPGTSGTDTQYF; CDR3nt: TGTGCCAGCAGCCCTGGGACTAGCGGTACAGATACGCAGTATTTT
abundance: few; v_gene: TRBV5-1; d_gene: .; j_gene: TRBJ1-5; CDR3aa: CASSLNTDQPQHF; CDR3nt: TGCGCCAGCAGCTTAAATACAGATCAGCCCCAGCATTTT
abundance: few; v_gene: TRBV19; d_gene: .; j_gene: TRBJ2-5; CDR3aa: CASRIGSSVQETQYF; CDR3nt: TGTGCCAGTAGGATAGGATCGAGTGTACAAGAGACCCAGTACTTC
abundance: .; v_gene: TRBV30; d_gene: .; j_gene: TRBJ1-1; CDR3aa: CAWSVGTGNTEAFF; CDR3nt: TGTGCCTGGAGTGTGGGCACAGGGAACACTGAAGCTTTCTTT
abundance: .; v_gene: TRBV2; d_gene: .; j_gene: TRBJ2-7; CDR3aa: CASSEQAYEQYF; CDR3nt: TGTGCCAGCAGTGAACAGGCCTACGAGCAGTACTTC
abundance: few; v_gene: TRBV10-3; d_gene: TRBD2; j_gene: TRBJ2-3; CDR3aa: CAISGRTSGARTQYF; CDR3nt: TGTGCCATCAGTGGAAGGACTAGCGGCGCTCGGACGCAGTATTTT
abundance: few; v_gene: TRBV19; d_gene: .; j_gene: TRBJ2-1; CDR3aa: CASSTQLGSVGFF; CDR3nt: TGTGCCAGTAGTACCCAGCTAGGATCGGTCGGGTTCTTC
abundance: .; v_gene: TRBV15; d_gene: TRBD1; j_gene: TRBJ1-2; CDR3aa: CATSRDHQGGDGYTF; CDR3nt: TGTGCCACCAGCAGAGATCATCAAGGGGGCGATGGCTACACCTTC
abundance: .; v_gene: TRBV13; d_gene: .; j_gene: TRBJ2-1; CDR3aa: CASSTRGGVSDYNEQFF; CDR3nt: TGTGCCAGCAGCACGAGAGGGGGTGTCTCCGATTACAATGAGCAGTTCTTC
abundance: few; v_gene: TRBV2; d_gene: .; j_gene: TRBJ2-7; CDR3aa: CASKGSGEQYF; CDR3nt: TGTGCAAGCAAGGGTAGCGGCGAGCAGTACTTC
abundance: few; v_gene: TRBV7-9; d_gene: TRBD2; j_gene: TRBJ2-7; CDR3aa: CASSRGGYYEQYF; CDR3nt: TGTGCCAGCAGCCGGGGAGGGTACTACGAGCAGTACTTC
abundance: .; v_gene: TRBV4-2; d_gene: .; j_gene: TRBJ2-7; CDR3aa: CASSQDRARGYEQYF; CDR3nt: TGTGCCAGCAGCCAAGATCGAGCGCGCGGCTACGAGCAGTACTTC
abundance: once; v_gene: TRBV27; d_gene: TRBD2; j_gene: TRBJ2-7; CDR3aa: CASSPQREITYEQYF; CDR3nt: TGTGCCAGCAGTCCTCAGCGGGAGATCACCTACGAGCAGTACTTC
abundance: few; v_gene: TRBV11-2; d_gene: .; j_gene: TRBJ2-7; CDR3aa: CASSLDLAAEQYF; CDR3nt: TGTGCCAGCAGCTTAGATCTCGCGGCAGAGCAGTACTTC
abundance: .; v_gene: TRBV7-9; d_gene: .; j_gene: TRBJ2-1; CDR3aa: CASSFMVAANEQFF; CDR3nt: TGTGCCAGCAGCTTCATGGTAGCGGCCAATGAGCAGTTCTTC
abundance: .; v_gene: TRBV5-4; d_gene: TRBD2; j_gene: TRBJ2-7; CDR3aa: CASSPGWTSGPPYEQYF; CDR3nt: TGTGCCAGCAGCCCAGGATGGACTAGCGGGCCTCCCTACGAGCAGTACTTC
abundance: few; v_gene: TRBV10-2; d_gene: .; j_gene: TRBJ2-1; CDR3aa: CASSESRGWHEQFF; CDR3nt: TGCGCCAGCAGTGAGTCTCGGGGGTGGCATGAGCAGTTCTTC
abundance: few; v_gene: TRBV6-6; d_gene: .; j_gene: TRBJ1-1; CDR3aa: CASSYSGGGGTEAFF; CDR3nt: TGTGCCAGCAGTTACTCGGGGGGCGGGGGGACTGAAGCTTTCTTT
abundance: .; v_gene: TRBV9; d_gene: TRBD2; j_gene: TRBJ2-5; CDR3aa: CASSGGGYSTQYF; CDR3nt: TGTGCCAGTTCGGGGGGTGGATACTCGACCCAGTACTTC
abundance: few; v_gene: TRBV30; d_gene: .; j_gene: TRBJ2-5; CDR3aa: CAWRGSSVQETQYF; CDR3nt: TGTGCCTGGAGGGGGTCTAGCGTACAAGAGACCCAGTACTTC
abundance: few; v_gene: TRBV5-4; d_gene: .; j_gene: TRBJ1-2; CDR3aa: CASSSSRERGYTF; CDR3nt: TGTGCCAGCAGCTCATCCAGGGAAAGAGGCTACACCTTC
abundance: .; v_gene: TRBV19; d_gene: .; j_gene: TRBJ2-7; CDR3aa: CASSSEREQYF; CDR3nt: TGTGCCAGTAGTTCGGAGAGGGAGCAGTACTTC
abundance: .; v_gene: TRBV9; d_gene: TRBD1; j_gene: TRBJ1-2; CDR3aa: CASSLTAGTVNVGYTF; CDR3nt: TGTGCCAGCAGCCTTACAGCCGGGACAGTCAACGTGGGCTACACCTTC
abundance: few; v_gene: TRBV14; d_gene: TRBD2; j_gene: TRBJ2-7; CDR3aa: CGRALAYEQYF; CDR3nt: TGCGGGAGGGCCCTAGCCTACGAGCAGTACTTC
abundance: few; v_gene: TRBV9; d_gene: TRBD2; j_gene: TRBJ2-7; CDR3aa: CASSATGALGLAGGYEQYF; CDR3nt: TGTGCCAGCAGCGCCACAGGGGCTCTAGGGCTAGCGGGGGGTTACGAGCAGTACTTC
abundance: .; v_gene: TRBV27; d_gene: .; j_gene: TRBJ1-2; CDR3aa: CASSLLKGNGYTF; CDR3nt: TGTGCCAGCAGTTTATTAAAGGGGAACGGCTACACCTTC
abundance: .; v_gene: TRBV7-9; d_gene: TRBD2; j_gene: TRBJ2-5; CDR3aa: CASSLNRLAGGPRWETQYF; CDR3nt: TGTGCCAGCAGCTTAAACCGTTTGGCGGGAGGGCCGCGGTGGGAGACCCAGTACTTC
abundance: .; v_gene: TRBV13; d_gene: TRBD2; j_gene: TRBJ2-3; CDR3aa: CASSPPIAGGPPDTQYF; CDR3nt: TGTGCCAGCAGCCCTCCTATAGCGGGAGGGCCCCCAGATACGCAGTATTTT
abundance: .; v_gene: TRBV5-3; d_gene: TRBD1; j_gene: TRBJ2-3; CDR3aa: CARSLANGDRAADTQYF; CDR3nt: TGTGCCAGAAGCTTGGCCAATGGAGACAGGGCCGCAGATACGCAGTATTTT
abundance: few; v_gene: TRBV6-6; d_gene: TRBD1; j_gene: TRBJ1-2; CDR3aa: CASSYTGGIDYGYTF; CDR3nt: TGTGCCAGCAGTTATACAGGGGGCATCGACTATGGCTACACCTTC
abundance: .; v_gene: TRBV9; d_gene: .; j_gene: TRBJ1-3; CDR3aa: CASSSSPTQVSGSTIYF; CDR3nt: TGTGCCAGCAGCTCCAGCCCGACCCAGGTCTCTGGAAGCACCATATATTTT
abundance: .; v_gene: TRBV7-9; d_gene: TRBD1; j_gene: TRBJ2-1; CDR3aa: CASATRGQGRNEQFF; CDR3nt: TGTGCCAGCGCCACCCGGGGACAGGGGCGCAATGAGCAGTTCTTC
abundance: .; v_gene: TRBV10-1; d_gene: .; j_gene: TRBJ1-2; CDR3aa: CASSDSSGHLFNYGYTF; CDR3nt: TGCGCCAGCAGTGATAGTTCGGGACACTTGTTTAACTATGGCTACACCTTC
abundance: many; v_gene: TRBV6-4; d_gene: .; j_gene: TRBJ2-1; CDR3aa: CASSDSPGSYNEQFF; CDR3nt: TGTGCCAGCAGTGACTCGCCAGGGTCCTACAATGAGCAGTTCTTC
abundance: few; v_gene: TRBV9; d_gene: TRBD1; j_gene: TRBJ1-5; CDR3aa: CASSVGGQGADQPQHF; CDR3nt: TGTGCCAGCAGCGTAGGGGGACAGGGGGCGGATCAGCCCCAGCATTTT
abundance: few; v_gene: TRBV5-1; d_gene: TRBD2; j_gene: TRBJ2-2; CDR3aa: CASSPVSSGRLNTGELFF; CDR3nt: TGCGCCAGCAGCCCTGTTTCTAGCGGGAGGTTGAACACCGGGGAGCTGTTTTTT
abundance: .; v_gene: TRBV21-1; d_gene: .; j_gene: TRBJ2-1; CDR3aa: CASSSYSSYNEQFF; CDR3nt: TGTGCCAGCAGTTCCTACAGCTCCTACAATGAGCAGTTCTTC
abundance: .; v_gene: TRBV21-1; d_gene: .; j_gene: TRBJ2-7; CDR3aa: CASSLRLAESYEQYF; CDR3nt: TGTGCCAGCAGCCTGAGACTAGCGGAATCCTACGAGCAGTACTTC
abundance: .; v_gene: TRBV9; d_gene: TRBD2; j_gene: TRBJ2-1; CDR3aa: CASSRTSGRVDEQFF; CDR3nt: TGTGCCAGCAGCCGTACTAGCGGGAGGGTCGATGAGCAGTTCTTC
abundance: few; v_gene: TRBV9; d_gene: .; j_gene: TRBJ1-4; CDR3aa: CASSVAGSFNEKLFF; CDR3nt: TGTGCCAGCAGCGTAGCAGGAAGTTTTAATGAAAAACTGTTTTTT
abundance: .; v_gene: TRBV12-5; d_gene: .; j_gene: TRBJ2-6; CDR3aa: CASGSYEASGANVLTF; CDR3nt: TGTGCTAGTGGTTCCTACGAGGCCTCTGGGGCCAACGTCCTGACTTTC
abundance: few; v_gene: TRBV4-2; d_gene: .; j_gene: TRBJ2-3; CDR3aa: CASSLTREKGGTQYF; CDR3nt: TGTGCCAGCAGCCTGACACGGGAGAAGGGTGGTACGCAGTATTTT
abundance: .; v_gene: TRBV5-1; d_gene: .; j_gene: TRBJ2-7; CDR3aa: CASSPRLTSVNYEQYF; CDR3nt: TGCGCCAGCAGCCCGAGGCTGACCTCGGTTAACTACGAGCAGTACTTC
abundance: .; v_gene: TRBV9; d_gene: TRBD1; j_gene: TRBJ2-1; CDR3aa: CASSLQGASYNEQFF; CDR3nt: TGTGCCAGCAGCCTACAGGGGGCCTCCTACAATGAGCAGTTCTTC
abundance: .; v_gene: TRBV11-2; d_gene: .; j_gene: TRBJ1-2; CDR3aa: CASSPSYMVLNYGYTF; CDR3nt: TGTGCCAGCAGCCCTAGCTACATGGTCTTGAACTATGGCTACACCTTC
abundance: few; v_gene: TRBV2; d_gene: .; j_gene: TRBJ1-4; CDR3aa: CASTGSEKLFF; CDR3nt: TGTGCCAGCACGGGATCGGAAAAACTGTTTTTT
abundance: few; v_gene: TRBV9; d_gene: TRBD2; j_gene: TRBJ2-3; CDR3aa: CASSVSGNRDTQYF; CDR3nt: TGTGCCAGCAGCGTAAGCGGGAATAGAGATACGCAGTATTTT
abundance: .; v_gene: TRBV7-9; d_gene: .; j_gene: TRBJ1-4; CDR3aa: CASSSGVNEKLFF; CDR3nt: TGTGCCAGCAGCTCCGGGGTTAATGAAAAACTGTTTTTT
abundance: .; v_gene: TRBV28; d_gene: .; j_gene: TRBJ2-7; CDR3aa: CASSHPRDKYSYEQYF; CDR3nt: TGTGCCAGCAGCCACCCCCGGGACAAATACTCCTACGAGCAGTACTTC
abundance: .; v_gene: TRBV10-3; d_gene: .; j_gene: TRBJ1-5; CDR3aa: CAISGPGDQPQHF; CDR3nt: TGTGCCATCAGTGGGCCAGGGGATCAGCCCCAGCATTTT
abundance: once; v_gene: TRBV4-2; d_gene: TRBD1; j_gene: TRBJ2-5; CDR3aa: CASSQGGTGKTQYF; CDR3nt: TGTGCCAGCAGCCAGGGCGGGACAGGGAAGACCCAGTACTTC
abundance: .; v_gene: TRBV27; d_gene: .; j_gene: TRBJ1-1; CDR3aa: CASTIGRGANTEAFF; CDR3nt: TGTGCCAGCACCATTGGCAGAGGAGCGAACACTGAAGCTTTCTTT
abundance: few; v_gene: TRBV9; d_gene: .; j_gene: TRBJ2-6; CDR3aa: CASSGTGISGANVLTF; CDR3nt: TGTGCCAGCAGCGGAACAGGAATCTCTGGGGCCAACGTCCTGACTTTC
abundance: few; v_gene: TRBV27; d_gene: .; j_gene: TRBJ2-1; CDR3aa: CASSNQNSYNEQFF; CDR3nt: TGTGCCAGCAGTAACCAGAACTCCTACAATGAGCAGTTCTTC